The 4 T cell receptor beta chains in this list originate from one sample, sequenced in a study of T cell responses to AZD1222 COVID-19 vaccine (dated by TCRdb to about 2021). The label giving this sample's time point can be read as: baseline before first vaccination. The library relied on the immunoSEQ multiplex PCR assay. Sourced from immuneACCESS, this table was stored by TCRdb with only in-frame sequences that have V and J called. A share of the clones is absent; for the studies checked, an unresolved V gene accounts for under half, and the remainder has no known explanation. For this sample the table gives some 120,000 clones, of which over 75% were detected only once. The top ten clonotypes cover 9.4% of the sample. This specimen consisted of peripheral blood, obtained on day 0 of AZD1222 vaccination. The receptors stem from an adult in good health.

The chain employs TRBV3-1 (or the pseudogene TRBV3-2) and TRBJ1-5; TRBD1 matches at 7 bases. The CDR3 is made up of 17 amino acids. The V gene end was trimmed by 7 bases and the J gene end by 0 bases; junction bases not matched to a gene: 12. Germline V gene sequence: CDR1 LGHDT, CDR2 YNNKEL (reference sequence). DNA of the CDR3: TGTGCCAGCAAAAACAGGGGTGCCCCTTATAGCAATCAGCCCCAGCATTTT. It specifies CASKNRGAPYSNQPQHF.

The V call is TRBV28, the J call TRBJ1-1, with D hard to call. Germline CDR1 is MDHEN and CDR2 is SYDVKM. The CDR3 spans 12 residues. The germline V and J ends were trimmed by 3 bases and 5 bases, with 7 bases remaining between them. CDR3 amino acids: CASSFGRTEAFF. The CDR3 DNA is TGTGCCAGCAGTTTTGGGAGAACTGAAGCTTTCTTT.

V and J are TRBV21-1 and TRBJ1-2. TRBV21-1 is a recognized pseudogene. CDR3 length: 13 residues. Written as DNA, the CDR3 is TGTGCCAGCAGCTGGGGGACTAACTATGGCTACACCTTC. Its protein is CASSWGTNYGYTF.

The chain recombines TRBV5-1 with TRBJ2-4, with TRBD2 matching over 10 bases. J lost 6 bases, V lost 2 bases, and 5 bases had no gene match. The CDR3 sequence is 15 residues long. CDR1 is SGHRS, CDR2 YFSETQ, per germline. The CDR3 is CASSLGSSGGNIQYF. As DNA, the CDR3 is TGCGCCAGCAGCTTAGGATCTAGCGGGGGAAACATTCAGTACTTC.